These T cell receptor beta chains were read from a single sample in a study of spatial heterogeneity in lung cancer. TCRdb re-derived calls from the 5' RACE reads in MiXCR, one entry per CDR3 protein. The sample carries more than 75,000 distinct CDR3 sequences, just under 20% recorded once. The source material was PBMCs, sampled at follow-up. The receptor source for this set is a male donor with early-stage non-small cell lung cancer. CDR3s include the opening cysteine and the closing phenylalanine or tryptophan. Each record gives: D gene, clone size, J gene, V gene, CDR3 DNA, CDR3 protein. A D gene is named only where the DNA matches it firmly. A clone size is listed for some rows: how often the clone was seen (once, few, many), or a class if it is expanded.

>NA|NA|TRBJ1-4|TRBV10-3
TGTGCCATCAGTGAGTCGAACCAGGCGGCAACTAATGAAAAACTGTTTTTT
CAISESNQAATNEKLFF
>NA|NA|TRBJ2-5|TRBV7-9
TGTGCCAGCAGCTCCAGACTAGGAGAAGAGACCCAGTACTTC
CASSSRLGEETQYF
>NA|few|TRBJ2-6|TRBV19
TGTGCCAGTAGTATCATCGAGGTCTCCTCTGGGGCCAACGTCCTGACTTTC
CASSIIEVSSGANVLTF
>NA|NA|TRBJ1-2|TRBV29-1
TGCAGCTCATCCCGTACAGGGCTGGATGGCTACACCTTC
CSSSRTGLDGYTF
>NA|NA|TRBJ1-5|TRBV18
TGTGCCAGTTCACCCGTCAGGACTAATCAGCCCCAGCATTTT
CASSPVRTNQPQHF
>TRBD2|NA|TRBJ2-3|TRBV19
TGTGCCAGTAGGTTCCGGGGGGGCCTCTCAGATACGCAGTATTTT
CASRFRGGLSDTQYF
>TRBD1|NA|TRBJ2-1|TRBV7-9
TGTGCCAGCAGCGCCTATTACCCGGGACAGGGTGCCAATGAGCAGTTCTTC
CASSAYYPGQGANEQFF
>TRBD2|few|TRBJ2-1|TRBV29-1
TGCAGCGCTCCCCGGGGGGATCGTGAGCAGTTCTTC
CSAPRGDREQFF
>TRBD1|NA|TRBJ2-3|TRBV7-9
TGTGCCAGCAGCTTAGCGCGGGGACAGGGGATCACAGATACGCAGTATTTT
CASSLARGQGITDTQYF
>NA|many|TRBJ1-3|TRBV30
TGTGCCTGGACCGCGGGGACTTTACTCTCTGGAAACACCATATATTTT
CAWTAGTLLSGNTIYF
>NA|NA|TRBJ1-1|TRBV29-1
TGCAGCGTGTCGAGGAGTGACACTGAAGCTTTCTTT
CSVSRSDTEAFF
>NA|once|TRBJ1-1|TRBV7-8
TGTGCCAGCAGCTTTCAACGTCGCATGAACACTGAAGCTTTCTTT
CASSFQRRMNTEAFF
>TRBD2|many|TRBJ2-7|TRBV4-1
TGCGCCAGCAGCCAAGAACGCGGGAGTCCCTACGAGCAGTACTTC
CASSQERGSPYEQYF
>NA|few|TRBJ1-3|TRBV19
TGTGCCAGTAGAAGGGTCAACTCTGGAAACACCATATATTTT
CASRRVNSGNTIYF
>NA|few|TRBJ2-4|TRBV20-1
TGCAGTGCGCCGACAGAGGGGGGGAACATTCAGTACTTC
CSAPTEGGNIQYF
>TRBD2|NA|TRBJ2-3|TRBV3-1
TGTGCCAGCAGCAAATTAGCGGGGGGGCTAGATACGCAGTATTTT
CASSKLAGGLDTQYF
>TRBD2|few|TRBJ2-1|TRBV20-1
TGCAGTGCTAGAGATCCGTCTAGCGGCGATGAGCAGTTCTTC
CSARDPSSGDEQFF
>TRBD1|NA|TRBJ1-1|TRBV5-1
TGCGCCAGCAGCTTGTCGGCAGGGGGTGTGAACACTGAAGCTTTCTTT
CASSLSAGGVNTEAFF
>NA|NA|TRBJ2-5|TRBV7-2
TGTGCCAGCACCCCATCCGGTGGGATGGGTCAAGAGACCCAGTACTTC
CASTPSGGMGQETQYF
>NA|few|TRBJ1-2|TRBV27
TGTGCCAGCAGTTTGAGGAGCGGCCCTAACTATGGCTACACCTTC
CASSLRSGPNYGYTF
>NA|NA|TRBJ2-1|TRBV7-3
TGTGCCAGCAGCTCCAGTTTCGGTGAGCAGTTCTTC
CASSSSFGEQFF
>NA|few|TRBJ2-5|TRBV7-8
TGTGCCAGCAGCTTCACGACCGAGACCCAGTACTTC
CASSFTTETQYF
>TRBD1|NA|TRBJ2-3|TRBV2
TGTGCCAGCAGTTCCGGGACAGGGGGCAATCTTGCAGATACGCAGTATTTT
CASSSGTGGNLADTQYF
>NA|many|TRBJ2-1|TRBV7-9
TGTGCCAGCAGCTTAGAGGGCTCCTACAATGAGCAGTTCTTC
CASSLEGSYNEQFF
>NA|few|TRBJ2-3|TRBV4-1
TGCGCCAGCAGCCAAGGAGAGAGCACAGATACGCAGTATTTT
CASSQGESTDTQYF
>NA|few|TRBJ1-4|TRBV10-1
TGCGCCAGCAGTGAGTCCCCCCGGGGGGAAAAACTGTTTTTT
CASSESPRGEKLFF
>TRBD2|few|TRBJ2-7|TRBV25-1
TGTGCCAGCAGTCTGAGACTAGCGGGTGTTGTAGAGCAGTACTTC
CASSLRLAGVVEQYF
>NA|few|TRBJ1-4|TRBV7-2
TGTGCCAGCAGCTCCGGGGCCGGTGGTAATGAAAAACTGTTTTTT
CASSSGAGGNEKLFF
>TRBD1|NA|TRBJ2-5|TRBV5-1
TGCGCCAGCAGCTTCCGGGACAGGGATAGTGGGACCCAGTACTTC
CASSFRDRDSGTQYF
>NA|NA|TRBJ2-3|TRBV20-1
TGCAGTGCTAGACCCAGGGTCGGGGAACGCACAGATACGCAGTATTTT
CSARPRVGERTDTQYF
>NA|many|TRBJ2-5|TRBV29-1
TGCAGCGTCCCACCGCGCGGGACTGGATTGGAGACCCAGTACTTC
CSVPPRGTGLETQYF
>NA|NA|TRBJ2-1|TRBV20-1
TGCAGTGCTAGCCCCTTCCAGGGAGTACGTAACAATGAGCAGTTCTTC
CSASPFQGVRNNEQFF
>TRBD1|few|TRBJ1-3|TRBV2
TGTGCCAGCAGTGAAGGACAGGGAACTGGAAACACCATATATTTT
CASSEGQGTGNTIYF
>NA|few|TRBJ2-3|TRBV19
TGTGCCAGTAGCGGGGGGCGCGTAGATACGCAGTATTTT
CASSGGRVDTQYF
>NA|medium-sized|TRBJ2-1|TRBV28
TGTGCCAGCAGTTTCGTGACAACCTACAATGAGCAGTTCTTC
CASSFVTTYNEQFF
>NA|many|TRBJ1-2|TRBV29-1
TGCAGCGTTGAATTTCCGTCAGGACTGAAAGCTAACTATGGCTACACCTTC
CSVEFPSGLKANYGYTF
>TRBD2|few|TRBJ2-3|TRBV19
TGTGCCAGTAGCCCGACTAGCGGGGGGGCCCAAGATACGCAGTATTTT
CASSPTSGGAQDTQYF
>NA|many|TRBJ1-1|TRBV5-1
TGCGCCAGCAGCTTAGACGGCGGGCGATTCGAAGCTTTCTTT
CASSLDGGRFEAFF
>NA|NA|TRBJ1-6|TRBV29-1
TGCAGCGTTGAAGAGGGGGCTGTCGTACACTTT
CSVEEGAVVHF
>TRBD1|NA|TRBJ2-7|TRBV6-1
TGTGCCAGCAGTCCGGGACAGATAAACTACGAGCAGTACTTC
CASSPGQINYEQYF
>TRBD1|once|TRBJ1-2|TRBV29-1
TGCAGCGTTGAAGATGGTCCAGGGGGCCTGTTCTTAGGGTACACCTTC
CSVEDGPGGLFLGYTF
>TRBD2|few|TRBJ2-1|TRBV4-3
TGCGCCAGCAGCCAAGCCCGCCCTAGCGGGGGGAATGAGCAGTTCTTC
CASSQARPSGGNEQFF
>NA|NA|TRBJ2-1|TRBV6-1
TGTGCCAGCAGTGAGGACGGTGGCTCCTACAATGAGCAGTTCTTC
CASSEDGGSYNEQFF
>TRBD1|few|TRBJ1-2|TRBV6-5
TGTGCCAGCAGTTACTCTCGGACAGGCTATGGCTACACCTTC
CASSYSRTGYGYTF
>NA|NA|TRBJ1-4|TRBV20-1
TGCAGTGCCCGCCATAGGGAAAAACTGTTTTTT
CSARHREKLFF
>NA|once|TRBJ2-1|TRBV6-2/TRBV6-3
TGTGCCAGCAGTTACTGGCAGGAACCCTACAATGAGCAGTTCTTC
CASSYWQEPYNEQFF
>NA|few|TRBJ1-5|TRBV19
TGTGCCAGTAAGAGGGACACCCTTTTAAATGTCCCCCAGCATTTT
CASKRDTLLNVPQHF
>TRBD1|many|TRBJ2-4|TRBV20-1
TGCAGTGCTACCCCGGGACAGGGCGGGAAAAACATTCAGTACTTC
CSATPGQGGKNIQYF
>NA|many|TRBJ2-3|TRBV29-1
TGCAGCGTTGGTACGGTTGGAGATACGCAGTATTTT
CSVGTVGDTQYF
>NA|few|TRBJ2-3|TRBV7-9
TGTGCCAGCAGCGCCGCCGGGGCAGATACGCAGTATTTT
CASSAAGADTQYF
>NA|NA|TRBJ1-3|TRBV7-2
TGTGCCAGCAGCCCACCCCGGGGCGGAACAAACACCATATATTTT
CASSPPRGGTNTIYF
>NA|few|TRBJ1-2|TRBV20-1
TGCAGTGCTAGATCTTCTAACTATGGCTACACCTTC
CSARSSNYGYTF
>NA|NA|TRBJ1-3|TRBV20-1
TGCAGTGCTAGATGGAATTCTGGAAACACCATATATTTT
CSARWNSGNTIYF
>TRBD1|NA|TRBJ2-3|TRBV5-8
TGTGCCAGCAGCTTGGAACAGGGGCGCACAGATACGCAGTATTTT
CASSLEQGRTDTQYF
>NA|many|TRBJ1-6|TRBV20-1
TGCAGTGCTAGAGATAGCGACTGGACGGCTTCACCCCTCCACTTT
CSARDSDWTASPLHF
>NA|few|TRBJ2-1|TRBV20-1
TGCAGTGCTAGTACTCCGGGAGTTAGCAGTGAGCAGTTCTTC
CSASTPGVSSEQFF